The entry below gives a single T cell receptor beta chain sequence along with its context. The germline CDR1 and CDR2 sequences are KGHSH and LQKENI. CDR3 length: 15 amino acids. With V trimmed by 5 bases and J by 3 bases, 3 bases remained unmatched. The data stem from a study of T cell changes during pregnancy in multiple sclerosis. Sequencing was performed with immunoSEQ multiplex PCR; in TCRdb, only in-frame clones are kept and a portion is missing. In the table there are 78,000 or so clones, 75% to 95% of which are singletons. The source was CD4+ T cells from peripheral blood mononuclear cells, collected before pregnancy. The sequence was obtained from a female donor with multiple sclerosis, enrolled in a pregnancy study. V and J are TRBV18 and TRBJ2-2, with 10 bases fitting TRBD2. CDR3 nucleotide sequence: TGTGCCAGCTCATTGGGGACTAGCGACACCGGGGAGCTGTTTTTT. It specifies CASSLGTSDTGELFF.